This T cell receptor (beta chain) was obtained from a study of blood T cells in healthy people across ages. Study observations and caveats: Age advanced and TCR beta diversity per million T cells fell, roughly linearly. It was not possible, with unsorted PBMCs, to conclusively compare naive and antigen-experienced cells.

Primed by a sample-barcoded 5' primer and a J-beta primer mix, a second PCR proceeded for about 6 to 12 cycles. Each CDR3 protein is one row after TCRdb ran MiXCR on the 5' RACE reads. The sample has 650,000 or so distinct CDR3 sequences, about 50% seen once. It was 9.5 to 10 milliliters of peripheral blood that were drawn from each donor. Germline V gene lookup returns CDR1 SGDLS and CDR2 YYNGEE. The CDR3 contains 15 residues. With respect to this clonotype: Its matching antigen is unknown. A much larger clone differs by one base, so this may be a read error.

The TCR comes from a woman older than 75 in good health. Material: blood. This chain uses TRBV9 with TRBJ2-7, with D possibly being TRBD1 or TRBD2 (5 bases each). Matching the DNA end better, TRBJ2-5 makes the J call doubtful. The CDR3: CASSVSGRGIGTQYF. The CDR3 coding sequence is TGTGCCAGCAGCGTCAGCGGAAGGGGTATAGGGACCCAGTACTTC.